This is a list of T cell receptor beta chains from one sample in a study of blood T cell repertoires in COVID-19. Assay: immunoSEQ multiplex PCR; the TCRdb copy retains only in-frame clones and omits some. The table has fewer than 200,000 clones, roughly 80% seen once. Sequenced sample: PBMCs or T cells enriched from blood (not recorded which). These receptors were collected from a woman in her 50s who had recovered from COVID-19. CDR3s include the opening cysteine and the closing phenylalanine or tryptophan. A D gene is named only where the DNA matches it firmly. For some rows the clone size is stated as once, few or many, or as a class when expanded; others skip it.

TRBV5-1	15	-	TRBJ1-1	TRBD1	CASSTGTGTDTEAFF	TGCGCCAGCAGCACCGGGACAGGGACTGACACTGAAGCTTTCTTT
TRBV27	15	-	TRBJ1-6	-	CASTSKSSYNSPLHF	TGTGCCAGCACTAGTAAAAGCTCCTATAATTCACCCCTCCACTTT
TRBV11-3	18	-	TRBJ1-2	TRBD1	CASSQDRANSELSYGYTF	TGTGCCAGCAGCCAGGACAGGGCAAATTCCGAATTGAGCTATGGCTACACCTTC
TRBV19	15	-	TRBJ1-1	TRBD1	CASSIVGQGNTEAFF	TGTGCCAGTAGTATAGTGGGACAGGGGAACACTGAAGCTTTCTTT
TRBV19	14	-	TRBJ1-1	-	CASSIQKLNTEAFF	TGTGCCAGTAGTATCCAGAAGTTGAACACTGAAGCTTTCTTT
TRBV5-1	14	-	TRBJ2-4	-	CASSLVGGRNIQYF	TGCGCCAGCAGCTTGGTCGGGGGTAGAAACATTCAGTACTTC
TRBV4-1	15	-	TRBJ2-4	-	CASSQATTGGYLQYF	TGCGCCAGCAGCCAAGCAACGACAGGCGGGTATCTTCAGTACTTC
TRBV20-1	12	-	TRBJ1-1	-	CSASYLNTEAFF	TGCAGTGCTAGTTATTTGAACACTGAAGCTTTCTTT
TRBV27	16	-	TRBJ1-6	TRBD1	CASRKQGASYNSPLHF	TGTGCCAGCAGGAAACAGGGGGCCTCCTATAATTCACCCCTCCACTTT
TRBV11-1	14	few	TRBJ2-5	-	CASSPKTSRETQYF	TGTGCCAGCAGCCCTAAGACTAGTAGGGAGACCCAGTACTTC
TRBV28	14	-	TRBJ2-1	-	CASGRTALYNEQFF	TGTGCCAGCGGACGGACAGCCCTCTACAATGAGCAGTTCTTC
TRBV19	17	-	TRBJ1-1	TRBD1	CASSTIRQGGGLREAFF	TGTGCCAGTAGTACCATTCGACAGGGAGGAGGCCTACGTGAAGCTTTCTTT
TRBV5-1	16	-	TRBJ1-1	-	CASSLVALPKNTEAFF	TGCGCCAGCAGCTTGGTTGCCCTACCTAAGAACACTGAAGCTTTCTTT
TRBV5-4	15	-	TRBJ2-4	TRBD2	CASSLPGLAGNIQYF	TGTGCCAGCAGCTTACCGGGACTAGCGGGGAACATTCAGTACTTC
TRBV14	14	-	TRBJ2-1	-	CASSPLGVGNEQFF	TGTGCCAGCAGCCCTCTAGGGGTTGGGAATGAGCAGTTCTTC
TRBV11-2	11	-	TRBJ2-1	-	CASSLFYEQFF	TGTGCCAGCAGCTTATTCTATGAGCAGTTCTTC
TRBV28	15	-	TRBJ2-7	TRBD1	CASRRPTGSSYEQYF	TGTGCCAGCAGGCGCCCGACAGGGAGCTCCTACGAGCAGTACTTC
TRBV19	11	-	TRBJ1-1	-	CATSRTAEAFF	TGTGCGACATCTCGGACAGCTGAAGCTTTCTTT
TRBV4-1	16	-	TRBJ1-1	TRBD1	CASSQTLPNRGTEAFF	TGCGCCAGCAGCCAAACCCTACCCAACAGGGGCACTGAAGCTTTCTTT
TRBV3-1/TRBV3-2	16	-	TRBJ2-1	-	CASSQEGRGMLNEQFF	TGTGCCAGCAGCCAAGAGGGTCGCGGGATGTTGAATGAGCAGTTCTTC
TRBV9	15	-	TRBJ2-2	-	CASSVEGTNTGELFF	TGTGCCAGCAGCGTTGAGGGAACGAACACCGGGGAGCTGTTTTTT
TRBV9	14	-	TRBJ2-1	TRBD2	CASSATSGSNEQFF	TGTGCCAGCAGCGCCACTAGCGGGAGCAATGAGCAGTTCTTC
TRBV18	16	once	TRBJ2-7	TRBD1	CASSPLSGTATYEQYF	TGTGCCAGCTCACCCCTTTCCGGGACAGCTACCTACGAGCAGTACTTC
TRBV27	14	-	TRBJ2-2	-	CASSARRGTGELFF	TGTGCCAGCAGTGCCCGAAGGGGCACCGGGGAGCTGTTTTTT
TRBV5-1	14	-	TRBJ2-3	-	CASSLQASTDTQYF	TGCGCCAGCAGCTTACAGGCCAGCACAGATACGCAGTATTTT
TRBV4-2	17	-	TRBJ2-7	TRBD2	CASSQETGTTPPYEQYF	TGTGCCAGCAGCCAAGAAACGGGGACTACCCCCCCCTACGAGCAGTACTTC
TRBV7-2	14	-	TRBJ2-5	TRBD2	CASTLTSGQETQYF	TGTGCCAGCACCCTCACTAGCGGGCAAGAGACCCAGTACTTC
TRBV6-5	14	-	TRBJ2-7	-	CASSLGRSNYEQYF	TGTGCCAGCAGCCTGGGCCGGTCGAACTACGAGCAGTACTTC
TRBV7-2	18	many	TRBJ1-5	TRBD1	CASSTPRTGGFINQPQHF	TGTGCCAGCAGCACGCCTCGGACAGGGGGGTTTATCAATCAGCCCCAGCATTTT
TRBV11-2	16	few	TRBJ2-1	TRBD2	CASRIATSGRRNEQFF	TGTGCCAGCAGAATCGCCACTAGCGGGCGCCGTAATGAGCAGTTCTTC
TRBV9	15	-	TRBJ1-5	TRBD1	CASSVSGGWNQPQHF	TGTGCCAGCAGCGTTTCAGGGGGCTGGAATCAGCCCCAGCATTTT